Listed here are 28 T cell receptor beta chains from one sample, sequenced in a study of T cell repertoires in cytomegalovirus infection. For these receptors, no antigen is known. TCRdb itself ran the reads through MiXCR, one entry per CDR3 protein. This sample has over 250,000 distinct CDR3 sequences, with 22% found just once. Sequences were derived from cultured PBMCs, sampled from culture after CMV antigen stimulation. These receptors were collected from a human donor in good health (CMV status not recorded). Some clones in this sample may be carry-over from other donors' samples.

The rearrangement links TRBV6-2 or TRBV6-3 to TRBJ2-3, with D possibly matching TRBD2 (5 bases). In germline, CDR1 is MNHEY, CDR2 SVGEGT. The V end lost 5 bases, the J end lost 3 bases, and 9 bases lay between the germline ends. CDR3 length: 13 amino acids. The CDR3 DNA reads as TGTGCCAGCAGTCCCCGGACTACAGATACGCAGTATTTT. Translating gives CASSPRTTDTQYF.

This clonotype has at least ten counts. Here the CDR3 reads CASSLLQDLSYNEQFF. The CDR3, as DNA: TGTGCCAGCAGCTTACTTCAAGACCTCTCCTACAATGAGCAGTTCTTC. The genes are TRBV7-2 and TRBJ2-1, with D uncertain. Trimming stripped 2 bases from V and 0 bases from J, with 11 bases between. This CDR3 spans 16 amino acids. The germline gives CDR1 SGHTA, CDR2 FQGNSA.

This chain links TRBV5-1 with TRBJ1-5; D unresolved. Trimming took off 4 bases at V and 0 bases at J, with 11 bases between the two ends. CDR1 and CDR2 (germline): SGHRS, YFSETQ. The CDR3 has 15 amino acids. The CDR3 is CASSQDGVSNQPQHF. The CDR3 bases are TGCGCCAGCAGCCAGGACGGGGTTAGCAATCAGCCCCAGCATTTT.

In this sample, this clonotype turned up a few times. The chain has TRBV4-3 and TRBJ2-5; D possibly matches TRBD1 or TRBD2 (5 bases each). The CDR3 is 13 residues long. V was clipped by 4 bases and J by 2 bases, with 8 bases between them. Germline V gene lookup returns CDR1 LGHNA and CDR2 YSLEER. The CDR3 nucleotides read TGCGCCAGCAGCCTGTGGGGGCAAGAGACCCAGTACTTC. Its protein product is CASSLWGQETQYF.

This chain connects TRBV12-3 or TRBV12-4 to TRBJ1-2; D is undetermined. V dropped 1 base and J dropped 3 bases, with 6 bases sitting between them. The CDR3 loop spans 13 amino acids. In DNA form, the CDR3 reads TGTGCCAGCAGTTTAGAGGGTCACTATGGCTACACCTTC. Translated: CASSLEGHYGYTF.

This clonotype was detected only a few times. The chain is built from TRBV6-5 and TRBJ2-3; TRBD2 agrees at 8 bases. The V gene end was trimmed by 4 bases and the J gene end by 1 base; junction bases not matched to a gene: 4. This CDR3 comprises 15 residues. Germline CDR1 reads MNHEY; CDR2 reads SVGAGI. This CDR3 reads CASSSAGVGTDTQYF. DNA of the CDR3: TGTGCCAGCAGTTCAGCGGGAGTGGGCACAGATACGCAGTATTTT.

The chain couples TRBV28 to TRBJ2-2; TRBD2 is a possible D gene (6 bases). Germline V gives CDR1 MDHEN, CDR2 SYDVKM. V shed 1 base and J shed 8 bases, with 14 bases lying between them. The CDR3 runs 15 residues. The chain's CDR3 is CASSLSPGAPGELFF. The CDR3 DNA reads TGTGCCAGCAGTTTATCCCCGGGAGCCCCTGGGGAGCTGTTTTTT.

This clonotype was detected only a few times. This chain uses TRBV6-6 with TRBJ2-3; 10 positions match TRBD2. This CDR3 contains 16 residues. Germline CDR1 reads MNHNY; CDR2 reads SVGAGI (reference sequence). V dropped 2 bases and J dropped 6; count of bases not matched to a gene: 8. The CDR3 nucleotides read TGTGCCAGCAGTTACGAAGCTAGCGGGAGCCTTGATACGCAGTATTTT. Encoded protein: CASSYEASGSLDTQYF.

The chain employs TRBV6-5 and TRBJ1-2; 7 bases are shared with TRBD1. The J segment lost 6 bases and the V segment lost 2 bases, leaving 9 bases of the junction unmatched. Germline CDR1 is MNHEY and CDR2 is SVGAGI. The CDR3 consists of 15 residues. CDR3 region: CASSYGRTGGNGYTF. CDR3 in DNA: TGTGCCAGCAGTTACGGTCGGACAGGCGGAAATGGCTACACCTTC.

This clonotype was counted many times. The genes are TRBV7-6 and TRBJ2-3; D remains unclear. The CDR3 has 14 residues. The V end was cut by 1 base, the J end by 1 base, with 6 bases between. Germline CDR1 SGHVS, CDR2 FNYEAQ. CDR3 DNA sequence: TGTGCCAGCAGCTTAGACGGACGCACAGATACGCAGTATTTT. This encodes CASSLDGRTDTQYF.

This sequence joins TRBV4-1 and TRBJ1-6, with D unresolved. Germline lookup yields CDR1 MGHRA and CDR2 YSYEKL. The ends were cut back, 0 bases at V and 8 bases at J, with 11 bases in the middle. This CDR3 has 15 residues. CDR3 DNA sequence: TGCGCCAGCAGCCAAGAAGCAGCGATATATTCACCCCTCCACTTT. This encodes CASSQEAAIYSPLHF.

This clonotype was recorded at least ten times. The V and J genes are TRBV4-1 and TRBJ2-7; TRBD2 is a possible D gene (6 bases). The CDR3 sequence is 14 residues long. V shed 0 bases and J shed 6 bases, with 12 bases lying between them. Per the germline V gene, CDR1 is MGHRA and CDR2 is YSYEKL. The CDR3 DNA reads as TGCGCCAGCAGCCAAGAGCGGGAAGGGGCCGAGCAGTACTTC. Protein sequence: CASSQEREGAEQYF.

A few counts support this clonotype. This chain joins TRBV6-6 and TRBJ2-1; 10 bases map to TRBD2. CDR3 length equals 16 residues. V was clipped by 6 bases and J by 8 bases; unmatched bases: 13. From germline, CDR1 is MNHNY and CDR2 SVGAGI (reference sequence). The CDR3 is CASSPTRTSGLDEQFF. The DNA for the CDR3 is TGTGCCAGCAGCCCGACCCGGACTAGCGGACTCGATGAGCAGTTCTTC.

Points on this clonotype: The junction differs from germline at one of its ends, possibly a read error. This rearrangement joins TRBV12-3 or TRBV12-4 to TRBJ1-2; TRBD1 matches 8 bases. This CDR3 has 11 residues. For the CDR3, the DNA is TGTGCCAGCAGTATAAGGGACAGGAGAAGCTTC. Protein: CASSIRDRRSF.

This rearrangement joins TRBV7-9 to TRBJ1-6; TRBD1 matches 7 bases. Germline values: CDR1 SEHNR, CDR2 FQNEAQ (reference sequence). The CDR3 extends over 14 amino acids. J lost 7 bases, V lost 5 bases, and 5 bases had no gene match. CDR3 in amino acids: CASSAGTANSPLHF. CDR3 nucleotides: TGTGCCAGCAGCGCCGGGACAGCCAATTCACCCCTCCACTTT.

This clonotype came up many times. The CDR3 sequence is CASSFTIQKNYGYTF. CDR3 coding DNA: TGTGCCAGCAGCTTTACGATACAGAAAAACTATGGCTACACCTTC. V is TRBV5-4 and J is TRBJ1-2; D is ambiguous. This CDR3 region has 15 residues. Between the trimmed V and J ends, which lost 2 bases and 2 bases, there was a span of 13 bases. From germline, CDR1 is SGHNT and CDR2 YYREEE (reference sequence).

This clonotype was seen repeatedly, ten times or more. The gene calls are TRBV12-5 and TRBJ2-2; possibly TRBD1 for D (6 bases). The germline gives CDR1 LGHNT, CDR2 FRNRAP. CDR3 size: 15 residues. V gave up 2 bases and J gave up 0 bases, with 7 bases separating them. CDR3 amino acids: CASGLRTANTGELFF. For the CDR3, the DNA is TGTGCTAGTGGTTTGCGGACAGCGAACACCGGGGAGCTGTTTTTT.

The J gene is TRBJ2-1, the V gene TRBV19, with 8 bases identical to TRBD2. The V and J ends lost 3 bases and 7 bases, in that order; junction bases with no gene match: 11. The CDR3 covers 16 residues. Germline V CDR1 and CDR2: LNHDA, SQIVND (reference sequence). The chain's CDR3 is CASSIGSGRSTNEQFF. The CDR3 bases are TGTGCCAGTAGTATTGGGAGCGGGAGATCTACAAATGAGCAGTTCTTC.

This clonotype was seen more than once but under ten times. The gene calls are TRBV12-3 or TRBV12-4 and TRBJ1-2; D uncertain. The CDR3 covers 13 residues. V was clipped by 6 bases and J by 2 bases, with 10 bases between them. In DNA form, the CDR3 reads TGTGCCAGCAGCGACATGACCAACTATGGCTACACCTTC. Its protein is CASSDMTNYGYTF.

V gene TRBV11-2 combines with J gene TRBJ1-3; weak D call: TRBD1 (5 bases). Per germline, CDR1 SGHAT and CDR2 FQNNGV. The length of the CDR3 is 17 residues. Trimming left V 5 bases short and J 0 bases short, with 17 bases between. CDR3 sequence: CASSGFGGGDSGNTIYF. CDR3 DNA sequence: TGTGCCAGCAGCGGATTCGGGGGAGGGGACTCTGGAAACACCATATATTTT.

This clonotype was seen a few times. The chain uses TRBV7-6 and TRBJ2-3, with 7 bases matching TRBD2. CDR1 and CDR2 from the germline V gene are SGHVS and FNYEAQ. V shed 0 bases, J shed 1 base, and the junction held 7 bases outside the gene matches. The CDR3 runs 17 residues. For the CDR3, the DNA is TGTGCCAGCAGCTTAGCGATCGGACTAGGGGGCACAGATACGCAGTATTTT. This translates into CASSLAIGLGGTDTQYF.

This rearrangement joins TRBV7-2 to TRBJ1-2; 9 bases agree with TRBD1. V trimming: 2 bases; J trimming: 7 bases; junction bases outside the gene matches: 11. Germline assignment: CDR1 SGHTA and CDR2 FQGNSA. The length of the CDR3 is 16 residues. CDR3 bases: TGTGCCAGCAGCTTAAGCTTTTCCGGGACAGGGTTTGGCTACACCTTC. Translated: CASSLSFSGTGFGYTF. The variable domain in full, with the rest retrieved from reference TRBV7-2 and TRBJ1-2, is GAGVSQSPSNKVTEKGKDVELRCDPISGHTALYWYRQSLGQGLEFLIYFQGNSAPDKSGLPSDRFSAERTGGSVSTLTIQRTQQEDSAVYLCASSLSFSGTGFGYTFGSGTRLTVV.

The chain combines TRBV6-5 with TRBJ2-3, with TRBD2 matching over 14 bases. The CDR3 has 16 amino acids. The trim removed 4 bases at V and 3 bases at J, leaving 3 bases unmatched. The germline gives CDR1 MNHEY, CDR2 SVGAGI. The CDR3 nucleotides are TGTGCCAGCAGTTCATGGACTAGCGGGAGGACAGATACGCAGTATTTT. This gives the protein CASSSWTSGRTDTQYF.

This clonotype occurred a few times. This sequence joins TRBV10-3 and TRBJ1-3; 7 nucleotides agree with TRBD1. Losses at the gene ends were 4 bases for V and 4 bases for J; bases not matched to a gene: 10. CDR3 length equals 16 residues. Germline assignment: CDR1 ENHRY and CDR2 SYGVKD. CDR3 region: CAISGPETGTGNTIYF. CDR3 DNA: TGTGCCATCAGTGGCCCGGAGACAGGGACCGGAAACACCATATATTTT.

The chain is built from TRBV29-1 and TRBJ1-1, with a tentative D call TRBD1 (5 bases). CDR3 length: 12 amino acids. Trimming shortened V by 7 bases and J by 3 bases, and 12 bases separated the two germline ends. Germline V gene data show CDR1 as SQVTM and CDR2 as ANQGSEA. The CDR3 here is CSGVWGDTEAFF. The CDR3 DNA reads TGCAGCGGGGTGTGGGGGGACACTGAAGCTTTCTTT.

The rearrangement links TRBV14 to TRBJ1-4; 7 nucleotides align to TRBD1. The V gene end was trimmed by 2 bases and the J gene end by 7 bases; junction bases not matched to a gene: 7. This CDR3 contains 15 residues. CDR1 SGHDN and CDR2 FVKESK come from the germline V gene. This CDR3 is CASSQRTGAAEKLFF. The CDR3 DNA sequence: TGTGCCAGCAGCCAAAGAACAGGGGCAGCTGAAAAACTGTTTTTT.

This clonotype was found a few times. This chain connects TRBV6-4 to TRBJ2-2; D is undetermined. This CDR3 is 13 amino acids long. CDR1 MRHNA and CDR2 SNTAGT come from the germline V gene. V gave up 7 bases and J gave up 2 bases, with 8 bases separating them. CDR3 bases: TGTGCCAGCAAGCAGCCAAACACCGGGGAGCTGTTTTTT. Translated, it gives CASKQPNTGELFF.

The chain is built from TRBV27 and TRBJ2-1; D is ambiguous. Trimming pared 4 bases from V and 0 bases from J, leaving 13 bases between. The CDR3 consists of 16 residues. Germline assignment: CDR1 MNHEY and CDR2 SMNVEV (reference sequence). Written as DNA, the CDR3 is TGTGCCAGCAGTTCCCCCGACGCGGTCTCCTACAATGAGCAGTTCTTC. Protein sequence: CASSSPDAVSYNEQFF.